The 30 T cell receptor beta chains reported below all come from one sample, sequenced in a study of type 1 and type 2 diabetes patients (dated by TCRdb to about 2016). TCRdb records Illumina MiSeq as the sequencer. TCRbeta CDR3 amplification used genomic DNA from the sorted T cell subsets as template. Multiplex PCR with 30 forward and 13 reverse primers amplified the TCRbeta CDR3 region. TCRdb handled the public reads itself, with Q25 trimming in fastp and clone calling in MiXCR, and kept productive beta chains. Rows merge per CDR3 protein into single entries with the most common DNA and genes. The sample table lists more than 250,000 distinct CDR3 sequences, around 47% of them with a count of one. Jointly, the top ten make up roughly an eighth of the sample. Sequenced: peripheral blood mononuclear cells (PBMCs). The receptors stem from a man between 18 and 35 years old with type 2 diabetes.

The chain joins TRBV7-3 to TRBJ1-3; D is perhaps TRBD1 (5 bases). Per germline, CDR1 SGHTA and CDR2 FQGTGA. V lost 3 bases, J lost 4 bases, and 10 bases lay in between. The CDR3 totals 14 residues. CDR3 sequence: CASSLGGAGNTIYF. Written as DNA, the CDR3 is TGTGCCAGCAGCTTGGGAGGGGCCGGAAACACCATATATTTT.

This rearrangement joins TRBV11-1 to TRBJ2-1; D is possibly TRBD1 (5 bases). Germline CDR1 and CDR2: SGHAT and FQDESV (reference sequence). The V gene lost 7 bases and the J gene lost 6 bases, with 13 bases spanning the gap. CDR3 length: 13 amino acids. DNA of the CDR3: TGTGCCAGCACCTTGATAAGGGGCAATGAGCAGTTCTTC. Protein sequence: CASTLIRGNEQFF.

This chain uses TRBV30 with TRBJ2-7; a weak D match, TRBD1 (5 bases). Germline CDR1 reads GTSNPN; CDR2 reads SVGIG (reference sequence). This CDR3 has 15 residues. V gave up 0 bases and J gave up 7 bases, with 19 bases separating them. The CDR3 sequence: CAWSVWVRGYNEQYF. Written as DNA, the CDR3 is TGTGCCTGGAGTGTTTGGGTAAGGGGATACAATGAGCAGTACTTC.

CDR3 residues: CASTKTGERGDTQYF. In nucleotides, the CDR3 is TGTGCCAGCACCAAAACCGGGGAGAGAGGGGATACGCAGTATTTT. The chain is built from TRBV7-8 and TRBJ2-3; a possible D gene is TRBD2 (5 bases). V dropped 7 bases and J dropped 6 bases, with 20 bases sitting between them. CDR3 length equals 15 residues. CDR1 is SGHVS, CDR2 FQNEAQ, per germline.

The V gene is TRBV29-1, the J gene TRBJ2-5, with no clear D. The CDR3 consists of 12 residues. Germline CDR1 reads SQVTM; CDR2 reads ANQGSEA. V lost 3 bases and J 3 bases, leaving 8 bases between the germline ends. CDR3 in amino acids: CSVDSVEETQYF. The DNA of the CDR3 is TGCAGCGTTGATTCGGTGGAAGAGACCCAGTACTTC.

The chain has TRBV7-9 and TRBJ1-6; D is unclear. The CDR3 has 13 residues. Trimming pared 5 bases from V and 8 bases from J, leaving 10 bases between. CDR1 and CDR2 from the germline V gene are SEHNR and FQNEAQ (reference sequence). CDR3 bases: TGTGCCAGCAGCCTCCCTAATGATTCACCCCTCCACTTT. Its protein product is CASSLPNDSPLHF.

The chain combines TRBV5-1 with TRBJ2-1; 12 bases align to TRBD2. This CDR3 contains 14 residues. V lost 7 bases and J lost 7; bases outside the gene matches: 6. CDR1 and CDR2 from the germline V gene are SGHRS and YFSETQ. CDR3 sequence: CASRLAGVGNEQFF. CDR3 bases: TGCGCCAGCCGACTAGCGGGAGTGGGGAATGAGCAGTTCTTC.

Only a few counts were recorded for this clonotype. The CDR3 loop is CASSGGGYTEAFF. CDR3 DNA: TGTGCCAGCAGTGGGGGCGGGTACACTGAAGCTTTCTTT. The V and J genes are TRBV27 and TRBJ1-1; the D gene is possibly TRBD1 (6 bases). CDR3 length equals 13 residues. V lost 5 bases, J lost 3 bases, and 10 bases lay in between. From germline, CDR1 is MNHEY and CDR2 SMNVEV (reference sequence).

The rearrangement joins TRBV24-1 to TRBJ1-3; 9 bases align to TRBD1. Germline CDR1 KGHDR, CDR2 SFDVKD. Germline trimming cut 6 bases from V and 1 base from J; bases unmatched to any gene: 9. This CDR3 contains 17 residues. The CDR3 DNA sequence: TGTGCCACCAGTTCTGGACAGGGGAAAGAGTCTGGAAACACCATATATTTT. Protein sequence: CATSSGQGKESGNTIYF.

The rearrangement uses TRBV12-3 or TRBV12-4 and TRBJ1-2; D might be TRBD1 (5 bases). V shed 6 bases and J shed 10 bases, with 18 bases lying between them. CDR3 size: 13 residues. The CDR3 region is CASSRGLRDFYTF. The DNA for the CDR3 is TGTGCCAGCAGCCGCGGACTTAGGGACTTCTACACCTTC.

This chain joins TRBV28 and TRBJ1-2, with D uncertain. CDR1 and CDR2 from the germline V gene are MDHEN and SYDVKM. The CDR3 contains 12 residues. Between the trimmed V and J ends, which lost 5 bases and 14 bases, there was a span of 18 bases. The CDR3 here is CASSKDFLWATF. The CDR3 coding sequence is TGTGCCAGCAGTAAGGACTTCCTTTGGGCTACCTTC.

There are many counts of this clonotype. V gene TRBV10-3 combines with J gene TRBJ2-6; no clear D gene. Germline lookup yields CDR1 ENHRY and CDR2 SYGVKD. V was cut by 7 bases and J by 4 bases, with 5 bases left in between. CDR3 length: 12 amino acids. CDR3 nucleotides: TGTGCCATCACAGGCGGGGCCAACGTCCTGACTTTC. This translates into CAITGGANVLTF.

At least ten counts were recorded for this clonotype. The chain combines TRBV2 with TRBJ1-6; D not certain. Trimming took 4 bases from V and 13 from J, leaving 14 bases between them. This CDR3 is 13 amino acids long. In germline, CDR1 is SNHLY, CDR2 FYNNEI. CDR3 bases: TGTGCCAGCAGTGTGACGCGGGGATCGCCCCTCCACTTT. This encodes CASSVTRGSPLHF.

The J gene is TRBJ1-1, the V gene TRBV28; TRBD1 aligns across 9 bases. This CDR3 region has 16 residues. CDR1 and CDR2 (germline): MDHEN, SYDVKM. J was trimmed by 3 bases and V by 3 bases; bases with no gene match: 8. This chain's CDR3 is CASSLALYRGHTEAFF. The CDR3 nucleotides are TGTGCCAGCAGTTTGGCCCTTTACAGGGGGCACACTGAAGCTTTCTTT.

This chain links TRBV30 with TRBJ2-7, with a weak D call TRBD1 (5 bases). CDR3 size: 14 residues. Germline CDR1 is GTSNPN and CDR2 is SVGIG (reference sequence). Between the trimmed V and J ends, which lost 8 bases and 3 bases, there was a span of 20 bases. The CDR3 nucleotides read TGTGCCAGTAGTATAGGGGCCGCCGACTACGAGCAGTACTTC. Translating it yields CASSIGAADYEQYF.

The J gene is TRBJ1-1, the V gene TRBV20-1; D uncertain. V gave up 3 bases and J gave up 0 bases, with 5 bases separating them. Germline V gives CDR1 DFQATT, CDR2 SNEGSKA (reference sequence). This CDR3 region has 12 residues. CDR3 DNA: TGCAGTGCTAGGGGAGTGAACACTGAAGCTTTCTTT. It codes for CSARGVNTEAFF.

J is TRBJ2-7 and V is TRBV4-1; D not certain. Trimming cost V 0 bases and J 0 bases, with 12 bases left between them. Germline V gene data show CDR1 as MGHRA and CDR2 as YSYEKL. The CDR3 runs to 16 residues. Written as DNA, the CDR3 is TGCGCCAGCAGCCAAGATCAGGCCGGAAGCTCCTACGAGCAGTACTTC. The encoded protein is CASSQDQAGSSYEQYF.

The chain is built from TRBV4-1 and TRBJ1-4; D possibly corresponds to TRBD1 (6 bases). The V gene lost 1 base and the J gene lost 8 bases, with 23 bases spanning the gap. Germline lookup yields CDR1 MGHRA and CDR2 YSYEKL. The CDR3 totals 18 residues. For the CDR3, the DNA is TGCGCCAGCAGCCAAGGGTCCTTTCTGGACAGCCGCCAGGAAAAACTGTTTTTT. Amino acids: CASSQGSFLDSRQEKLFF.

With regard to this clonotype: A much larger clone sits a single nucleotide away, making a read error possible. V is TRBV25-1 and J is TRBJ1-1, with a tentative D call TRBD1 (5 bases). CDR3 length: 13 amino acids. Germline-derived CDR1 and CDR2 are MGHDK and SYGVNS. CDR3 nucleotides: TGTGTCACCAGCAGAGGGGAGGTGGGGGAAGCTTTCTTT. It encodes CVTSRGEVGEAFF. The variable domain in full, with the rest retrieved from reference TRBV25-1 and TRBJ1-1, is EADIYQTPRYLVIGTGKKITLECSQTMGHDKMYWYQQDPGMELHLIHYSYGVNSTEKGDLSSESTVSRIRTEHFPLTLESARPSHTSQYLCVTSRGEVGEAFFGQGTRLTVV.

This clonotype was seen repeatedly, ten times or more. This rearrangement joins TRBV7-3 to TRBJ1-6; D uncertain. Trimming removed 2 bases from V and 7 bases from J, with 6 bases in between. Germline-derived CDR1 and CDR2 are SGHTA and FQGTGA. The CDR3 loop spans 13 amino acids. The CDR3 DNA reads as TGTGCCAGCAGCTTAGACTGGAATTCACCCCTCCACTTT. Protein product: CASSLDWNSPLHF.

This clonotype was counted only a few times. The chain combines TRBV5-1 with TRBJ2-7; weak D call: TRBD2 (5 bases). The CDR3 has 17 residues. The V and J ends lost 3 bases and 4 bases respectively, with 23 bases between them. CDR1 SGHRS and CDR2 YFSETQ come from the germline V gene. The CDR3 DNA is TGCGCCAGCAGCTCGGCTATACGGGATTCACGGGGTTACGAGCAGTACTTC. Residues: CASSSAIRDSRGYEQYF. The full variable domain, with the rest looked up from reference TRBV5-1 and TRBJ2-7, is KAGVTQTPRYLIKTRGQQVTLSCSPISGHRSVSWYQQTPGQGLQFLFEYFSETQRNKGNFPGRFSGRQFSNSRSEMNVSTLELGDSALYLCASSSAIRDSRGYEQYFGPGTRLTVT.

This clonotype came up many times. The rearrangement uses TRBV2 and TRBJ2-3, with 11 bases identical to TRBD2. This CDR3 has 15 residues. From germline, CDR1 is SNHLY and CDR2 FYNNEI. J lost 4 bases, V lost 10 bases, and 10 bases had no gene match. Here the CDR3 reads CAITLAGGKSDTQYF. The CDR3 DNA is TGTGCCATTACTTTAGCGGGGGGGAAATCAGATACGCAGTATTTT.

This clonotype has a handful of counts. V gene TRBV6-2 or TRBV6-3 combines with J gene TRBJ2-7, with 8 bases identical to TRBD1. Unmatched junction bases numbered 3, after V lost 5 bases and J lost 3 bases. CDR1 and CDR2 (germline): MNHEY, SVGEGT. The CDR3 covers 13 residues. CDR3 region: CASSDRGFYEQYF. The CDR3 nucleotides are TGTGCCAGCAGTGACAGGGGTTTCTACGAGCAGTACTTC.

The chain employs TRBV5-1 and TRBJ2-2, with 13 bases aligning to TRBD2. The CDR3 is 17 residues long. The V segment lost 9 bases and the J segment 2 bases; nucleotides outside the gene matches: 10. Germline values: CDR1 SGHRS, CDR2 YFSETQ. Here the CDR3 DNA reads TGCGCCACCTCCAGGACTAGCGGGAGTTTTAACACCGGGGAGCTGTTTTTT. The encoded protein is CATSRTSGSFNTGELFF.

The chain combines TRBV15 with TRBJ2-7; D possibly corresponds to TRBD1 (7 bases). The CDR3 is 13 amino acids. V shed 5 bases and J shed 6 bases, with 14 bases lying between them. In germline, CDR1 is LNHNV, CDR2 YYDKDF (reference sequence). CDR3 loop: CATSARQGGEQYF. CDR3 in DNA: TGTGCCACCAGCGCTAGACAGGGAGGCGAGCAGTACTTC.

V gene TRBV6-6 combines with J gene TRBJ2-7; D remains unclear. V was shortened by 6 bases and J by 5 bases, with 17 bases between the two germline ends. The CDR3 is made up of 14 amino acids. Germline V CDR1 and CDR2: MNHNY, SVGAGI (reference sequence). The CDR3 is CASRPGLMADEQYF. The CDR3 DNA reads TGTGCCAGCAGGCCCGGATTAATGGCGGACGAGCAGTACTTC.

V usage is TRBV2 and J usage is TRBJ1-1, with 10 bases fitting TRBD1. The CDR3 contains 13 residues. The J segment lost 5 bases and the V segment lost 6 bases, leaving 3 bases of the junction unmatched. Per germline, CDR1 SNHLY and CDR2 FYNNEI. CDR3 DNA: TGTGCCAGCAGCCGGGGACAGGGGACTGAAGCTTTCTTT. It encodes CASSRGQGTEAFF.

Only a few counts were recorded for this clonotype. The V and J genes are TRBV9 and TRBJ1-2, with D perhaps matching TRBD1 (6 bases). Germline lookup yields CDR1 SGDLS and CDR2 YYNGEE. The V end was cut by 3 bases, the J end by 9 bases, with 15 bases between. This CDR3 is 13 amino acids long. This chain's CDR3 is CASSDLTRGRYTF. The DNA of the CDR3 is TGTGCCAGCAGCGACCTGACCAGGGGACGCTACACCTTC.

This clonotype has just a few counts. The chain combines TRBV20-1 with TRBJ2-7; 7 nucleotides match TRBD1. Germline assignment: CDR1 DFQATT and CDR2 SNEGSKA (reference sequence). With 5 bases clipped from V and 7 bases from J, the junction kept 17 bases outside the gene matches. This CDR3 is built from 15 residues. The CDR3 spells CSARADRARAWEQYF. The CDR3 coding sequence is TGCAGTGCTCGCGCCGACAGGGCGAGAGCATGGGAGCAGTACTTC.

The DNA of the CDR3 is TGTGCCACCAGTGATTTCGGGGAACAGCCCCAGCATTTT. As protein: CATSDFGEQPQHF. The genes are TRBV24-1 and TRBJ1-5; no clear D gene. Germline V gene lookup returns CDR1 KGHDR and CDR2 SFDVKD. V was trimmed by 1 base and J by 7 bases, leaving 7 bases between them. This CDR3 comprises 13 residues.